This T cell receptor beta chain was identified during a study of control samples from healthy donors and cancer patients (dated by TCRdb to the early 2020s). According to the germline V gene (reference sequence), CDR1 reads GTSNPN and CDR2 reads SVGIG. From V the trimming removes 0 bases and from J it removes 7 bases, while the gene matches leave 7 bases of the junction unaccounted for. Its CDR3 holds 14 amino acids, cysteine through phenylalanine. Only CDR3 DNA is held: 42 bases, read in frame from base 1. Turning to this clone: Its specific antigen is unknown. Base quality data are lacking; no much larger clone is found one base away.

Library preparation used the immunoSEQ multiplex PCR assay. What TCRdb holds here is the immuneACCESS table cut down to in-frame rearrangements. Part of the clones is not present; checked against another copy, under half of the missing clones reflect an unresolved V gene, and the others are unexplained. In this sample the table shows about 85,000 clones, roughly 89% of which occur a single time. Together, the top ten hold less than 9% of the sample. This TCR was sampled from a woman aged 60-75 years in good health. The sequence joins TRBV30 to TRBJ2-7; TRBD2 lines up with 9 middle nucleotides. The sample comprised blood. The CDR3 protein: CAWSVGLAGTEQYF. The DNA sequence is TGTGCCTGGAGTGTAGGTCTAGCGGGAACGGAGCAGTACTTC.